The next 15 T cell receptor beta chains were all read from a single sample in a study of T cells in Graves' hyperthyroidism and ophthalmopathy. The investigators amplified TCR beta CDR3 regions from RNA transcripts. The HTBI primer set was used in a first-round RT-PCR of the TCR CDR3. Via MiXCR, TCRdb re-called the multiplex PCR reads, giving one row per CDR3 protein. The sample lists 450,000 to 550,000 distinct CDR3 sequences, approximately 25% occurring once. Material for sequencing was blood. The source of these receptors is a woman aged 25 to 39 with Graves' ophthalmopathy.

This clonotype was seen many times. This rearrangement joins TRBV5-1 to TRBJ2-5, with TRBD2 matching over 11 bases. Germline V gives CDR1 SGHRS, CDR2 YFSETQ. The CDR3 loop spans 15 amino acids. V lost 4 bases to trimming and J lost 2 bases; unmatched junction nucleotides: 4. CDR3 residues: CASSTSSGGQETQYF. DNA for the CDR3: TGCGCCAGCAGCACCTCTAGCGGGGGGCAAGAGACCCAGTACTTC.

This clonotype was seen at least ten times. The gene calls are TRBV28 and TRBJ1-6; D gene unclear. The CDR3 is made up of 15 amino acids. The ends were cut back, 4 bases at V and 2 bases at J, with 9 bases in the middle. Germline CDR1 reads MDHEN; CDR2 reads SYDVKM. DNA for the CDR3: TGTGCCAGCAGTTCAGGCCGCACCTATAATTCACCCCTCCACTTT. Translation: CASSSGRTYNSPLHF.

This clonotype was seen many times. The J gene is TRBJ2-7, the V gene TRBV29-1; D call uncertain. This CDR3 is 13 amino acids long. Looked up from germline, CDR1 is SQVTM and CDR2 is ANQGSEA. V was cut by 0 bases and J by 3 bases, with 9 bases left in between. CDR3 amino acids: CSVEEPFSYEQYF. CDR3 sequence (DNA): TGCAGCGTTGAAGAGCCGTTCAGCTACGAGCAGTACTTC.

This clonotype was seen repeatedly, ten times or more. The chain recombines TRBV7-9 with TRBJ1-1; D not resolved. Germline V gene sequence: CDR1 SEHNR, CDR2 FQNEAQ (reference sequence). The CDR3 length is 14 residues. V lost 5 bases and J 4 bases, leaving 14 bases between the germline ends. CDR3 in DNA: TGTGCCAGCAGCCCGAAGGGTTCTGGCACTGAAGCTTTCTTT. This translates into CASSPKGSGTEAFF.

This clonotype was observed a few times. The CDR3, as DNA: TGCAGTGCTAGTGTTGGGGCAAGCACAGATACGCAGTATTTT. This translates into CSASVGASTDTQYF. V and J are TRBV20-1 and TRBJ2-3; D is possibly TRBD1 (5 bases). This CDR3 comprises 14 residues. V dropped 3 bases and J dropped 0 bases, with 10 bases sitting between them. Germline V gene sequence: CDR1 DFQATT, CDR2 SNEGSKA (reference sequence).

This clonotype was seen many times. This rearrangement joins TRBV20-1 to TRBJ2-7; 10 bases align to TRBD1. CDR1 and CDR2 (germline): DFQATT, SNEGSKA (reference sequence). The CDR3 runs to 16 residues. J was trimmed by 3 bases and V by 3 bases; bases with no gene match: 11. The CDR3 protein is CSASSGGQGLLYEQYF. The CDR3 DNA is TGCAGTGCTAGTAGTGGGGGACAGGGGCTCCTCTACGAGCAGTACTTC.

This clonotype was detected ten times or more. The V gene is TRBV29-1, the J gene TRBJ2-7; 7 nucleotides match TRBD1. Trimming took 6 bases from V and 2 from J; bases not matched to a gene: 13. The CDR3 runs 15 residues. Germline assignment: CDR1 SQVTM and CDR2 ANQGSEA. The chain's CDR3 is CSVVLRGQNPYEQYF. The CDR3 nucleotides are TGCAGCGTCGTACTTCGGGGACAGAACCCCTACGAGCAGTACTTC.

Only one count was recorded for this clonotype. The chain recombines TRBV2 with TRBJ2-7; D is undetermined. Germline V gene lookup returns CDR1 SNHLY and CDR2 FYNNEI. With 6 bases removed from V and 7 bases from J, the gap between germline ends came to 10 bases. The CDR3 totals 11 residues. This chain's CDR3 is CASRAFGEQYF. The CDR3 DNA follows: TGTGCCAGCAGGGCCTTCGGGGAGCAGTACTTC.

This clonotype has a count of ten or more. The chain couples TRBV7-9 to TRBJ2-5; D is unclear. CDR3 length: 14 residues. From germline, CDR1 is SEHNR and CDR2 FQNEAQ (reference sequence). V was clipped by 3 bases and J by 4 bases, with 12 bases between them. The CDR3 sequence: CASSLSRISETQYF. In nucleotides, the CDR3 is TGTGCCAGCAGCTTGAGTCGGATTTCAGAGACCCAGTACTTC.

This clonotype occurred many times. The gene calls are TRBV9 and TRBJ1-2; D not resolved. The length of the CDR3 is 11 residues. CDR1 is SGDLS and CDR2 is YYNGEE in the germline V gene. V was clipped by 2 bases and J by 7 bases, with 6 bases between them. CDR3 amino acids: CASSVGRGYTF. In DNA form, the CDR3 reads TGTGCCAGCAGCGTTGGCCGTGGCTACACCTTC.

This sequence joins TRBV12-5 and TRBJ2-7; no definite D call. The germline V gene has CDR1 LGHNT and CDR2 FRNRAP. Trimming left V 0 bases short and J 9 bases short, with 12 bases between. The CDR3 consists of 13 residues. The CDR3 protein is CASGLVHVGGQYF. The CDR3 DNA sequence: TGTGCTAGTGGTTTGGTACACGTAGGTGGGCAGTACTTC.

This clonotype was seen repeatedly, ten times or more. The chain recombines TRBV19 with TRBJ1-5; maybe TRBD1 (6 bases). V lost 3 bases and J lost 3, with 12 bases in between. CDR1 is LNHDA and CDR2 is SQIVND in the germline V gene (reference sequence). This CDR3 region has 15 residues. CDR3 DNA: TGTGCCAGTAGTATCAGGACAGCGCACAATCAGCCCCAGCATTTT. Encoded protein: CASSIRTAHNQPQHF. The variable domain in full, with the rest retrieved from reference TRBV19 and TRBJ1-5, is DGGITQSPKYLFRKEGQNVTLSCEQNLNHDAMYWYRQDPGQGLRLIYYSQIVNDFQKGDIAEGYSVSREKKESFPLTVTSAQKNPTAFYLCASSIRTAHNQPQHFGDGTRLSIL.

This clonotype appeared many times. The genes are TRBV19 and TRBJ1-1; 7 nucleotides match TRBD1. The V and J ends lost 7 bases and 1 base, in that order; junction bases with no gene match: 6. The length of the CDR3 is 14 residues. CDR1 and CDR2 (germline): LNHDA, SQIVND (reference sequence). CDR3 nucleotides: TGTGCCAGTACAAGAGACAGGGCGAACACTGAAGCTTTCTTT. Translation: CASTRDRANTEAFF. Combining the CDR3 with reference TRBV19 and TRBJ1-1 gives the whole variable domain DGGITQSPKYLFRKEGQNVTLSCEQNLNHDAMYWYRQDPGQGLRLIYYSQIVNDFQKGDIAEGYSVSREKKESFPLTVTSAQKNPTAFYLCASTRDRANTEAFFGQGTRLTVV.

The V call is TRBV24-1, the J call TRBJ1-1; D is perhaps TRBD1 (5 bases). The germline gives CDR1 KGHDR, CDR2 SFDVKD. The CDR3 totals 14 residues. Trimming stripped 7 bases from V and 1 base from J, with 12 bases between. CDR3 region: CATRDKTGNTEAFF. The CDR3 DNA sequence: TGTGCCACCAGAGATAAAACAGGGAACACTGAAGCTTTCTTT.

The chain couples TRBV6-1 to TRBJ2-5; D not certain. Germline V gene lookup returns CDR1 MNHNS and CDR2 SASEGT. The CDR3 covers 13 residues. V lost 3 bases, J lost 4 bases, and 9 bases lay in between. CDR3 DNA: TGTGCCAGCAGTGATAGTCTCTCAGAGACCCAGTACTTC. This translates into CASSDSLSETQYF.